This T cell receptor (beta chain) was profiled in a study of T cells in Graves' hyperthyroidism and ophthalmopathy. The source material, RNA transcripts, was used to amplify TCR beta CDR3 regions. When the TCR CDR3 underwent first-round RT-PCR, the HTBI primer set was used. Via MiXCR, TCRdb re-called the multiplex PCR reads, giving one row per CDR3 protein. The sample has about 360,000 distinct CDR3 sequences, more than 15% seen once. Disease duration under 2 months; hyperthyroidism patients were aged 18 to 65. A patient was excluded if there was uncontrolled infection, other autoimmune disease, pregnancy or lactation. Diagnoses rested on clinical symptoms, serum thyroxine and TRAb, thyroid ultrasound and orbital computed tomography. Study-level points and caveats: In blood, most of the thyroid clonotypes expanded above 0.001 were also present.

Germline values: CDR1 SGHRS, CDR2 YFSETQ. The CDR3 contains 15 residues. Trimming shortened V by 4 bases and J by 2 bases, and 16 bases separated the two germline ends. This clonotype was seen at least ten times. The antigen remains unidentified. This chain uses TRBV5-1 with TRBJ2-7, with D maybe TRBD1 (7 bases). This receptor was identified in a woman aged 18 to 35 with Graves' hyperthyroidism that later progressed to Graves' ophthalmopathy. Sequenced input: blood. The CDR3 sequence: CASSPGGTPAYEQYF. The DNA of the CDR3 is TGCGCCAGCAGCCCAGGGGGGACCCCCGCCTACGAGCAGTACTTC.